This T cell receptor beta chain was identified during a study of radiotherapy plus CTLA-4 blockade in lung cancer. V lost 5 bases to trimming and J lost 3 bases, with 10 bases between them. The V gene's germline CDR1 is MDHEN and CDR2 SYDVKM. The CDR3 totals 13 residues. About this clone: The antigen remains unidentified.

Study-level results: Best predicting response, reportedly, were early blood T cell clone dynamics, with interferon-beta. After radiotherapy and ipilimumab, tumor-derived clones expanded in peripheral blood.

Repertoires were generated with immunoSEQ multiplex PCR, while TCRdb's copy carries only in-frame clones and drops some. Of approximately 49,000 clones in the sample, around 83% are singletons; the top ten hold 25% to 30%. The sample here was peripheral blood, taken from a patient treated with radiotherapy plus ipilimumab. J is TRBJ1-1 and V is TRBV28; TRBD1 is a possible D gene (6 bases). The sequence came from a human donor with non-small cell lung cancer whose response to radiotherapy plus ipilimumab could not be evaluated. CDR3 in amino acids: CASSRQVYTEAFF. CDR3 in DNA: TGTGCCAGCAGTCGACAGGTTTACACTGAAGCTTTCTTT. Full variable domain (missing parts from reference TRBV28 and TRBJ1-1): DVKVTQSSRYLVKRTGEKVFLECVQDMDHENMFWYRQDPGLGLRLIYFSYDVKMKEKGDIPEGYSVSREKKERFSLILESASTNQTSMYLCASSRQVYTEAFFGQGTRLTVV.